One and the same sample provided the 15 T cell receptor beta chains below, sequenced in a study of cytomegalovirus exposure and HLA in healthy donors. Use of 60 Vbeta and 13 Jbeta primers characterized the PCR. Clones were sequenced by immunoSEQ multiplex PCR, and TCRdb holds only the in-frame ones, with some missing. The ten most abundant clones cover 0.7% to 0.8% of a sample with 150,000 to 200,000 clones. The sample comprised PBMCs. The receptors were sampled from a woman younger than 30 in good health and CMV-seropositive.

This chain joins TRBV2 and TRBJ1-2; D is undetermined. This CDR3 is built from 13 residues. V was trimmed by 5 bases and J by 2 bases, leaving 9 bases between them. The germline V gene has CDR1 SNHLY and CDR2 FYNNEI. The CDR3 DNA reads TGTGCCAGCAGTATAACAGAGAACTATGGCTACACCTTC. It translates to CASSITENYGYTF.

The gene calls are TRBV7-2 and TRBJ2-7; unclear D gene. Looked up from germline, CDR1 is SGHTA and CDR2 is FQGNSA. V lost 3 bases, J lost 2 bases, and 8 bases lay in between. The CDR3 is made up of 13 amino acids. The CDR3 DNA sequence: TGTGCCAGCAGCTTCACAGCCACCTACGAGCAGTACTTC. It specifies CASSFTATYEQYF.

The chain links TRBV2 to TRBJ2-7; D is undetermined. V lost 7 bases and J lost 3, with 13 bases in between. Per the germline V gene, CDR1 is SNHLY and CDR2 is FYNNEI. This CDR3 region has 13 residues. CDR3 DNA sequence: TGTGCCAGCATCGCCAGGCTACGCTACGAGCAGTACTTC. Protein product: CASIARLRYEQYF. The full variable domain, its missing parts supplied by reference TRBV2 and TRBJ2-7, is EPEVTQTPSHQVTQMGQEVILRCVPISNHLYFYWYRQILGQKVEFLVSFYNNEISEKSEIFDDQFSVERPDGSNFTLKIRSTKLEDSAMYFCASIARLRYEQYFGPGTRLTVT.

CDR3 residues: CASSMVGGHEQFF. CDR3 bases: TGTGCCAGTAGTATGGTTGGAGGGCATGAGCAGTTCTTC. This chain joins TRBV19 and TRBJ2-1; D might be TRBD2 (6 bases). V lost 3 bases and J lost 8, with 11 bases in between. The CDR3 is 13 residues long. Germline CDR1 is LNHDA and CDR2 is SQIVND (reference sequence).

The rearrangement uses TRBV5-6 and TRBJ1-1; D possibly corresponds to TRBD1 (6 bases). Germline CDR1 is SGHDT and CDR2 is YYEEEE. V was clipped by 2 bases and J by 2 bases, with 13 bases between them. The length of the CDR3 is 15 residues. This CDR3 reads CASSFPDRLNTEAFF. The CDR3 coding sequence is TGTGCCAGCAGCTTCCCAGACAGGCTTAACACTGAAGCTTTCTTT.

V gene TRBV5-1 combines with J gene TRBJ2-3; D not resolved. Germline CDR1 is SGHRS and CDR2 is YFSETQ. The V gene lost 0 bases and the J gene lost 3 bases, with 11 bases spanning the gap. The CDR3 runs to 15 residues. This CDR3 reads CASSLAASRTDTQYF. The DNA for the CDR3 is TGCGCCAGCAGCTTGGCGGCTAGTCGAACAGATACGCAGTATTTT.

The chain is built from TRBV10-3 and TRBJ2-3; TRBD1 matches at 9 bases. J gave up 3 bases and V 2 bases, and 3 bases lay outside the gene matches. This CDR3 comprises 15 residues. Germline V CDR1 and CDR2: ENHRY, SYGVKD. CDR3 in DNA: TGTGCCATCAGTGAGGGGGACAGGGAAACAGATACGCAGTATTTT. Translating gives CAISEGDRETDTQYF.

The chain uses TRBV19 and TRBJ1-1; D is perhaps TRBD1 (6 bases). Germline V gene lookup returns CDR1 LNHDA and CDR2 SQIVND (reference sequence). V lost 6 bases and J lost 1, with 9 bases in between. This CDR3 contains 13 residues. The CDR3 loop reads CASRKDRNTEAFF. CDR3 nucleotides: TGTGCCAGTAGAAAGGACAGGAACACTGAAGCTTTCTTT.

The V gene is TRBV29-1, the J gene TRBJ2-1, with 11 bases lining up with TRBD2. Germline V gene sequence: CDR1 SQVTM, CDR2 ANQGSEA. The CDR3 is made up of 14 amino acids. With 7 bases clipped from V and 5 bases from J, the junction kept 7 bases outside the gene matches. The CDR3 reads CSGGRLAGNNEQFF. The CDR3 DNA follows: TGCAGCGGGGGAAGACTAGCGGGAAACAATGAGCAGTTCTTC.

In regard to this clone: At one of its ends the junction is not consistent with the germline gene, which may arise from a read error. The chain links TRBV2 to TRBJ1-5, with a possible D match to TRBD1 (5 bases). Germline V CDR1 and CDR2: SNHLY, FYNNEI. The CDR3 is made up of 14 amino acids. The CDR3 protein is CASSRGNSNQPRHF. CDR3 DNA: TGTGCCAGCAGTCGGGGGAATAGCAATCAGCCCCGGCATTTT. Supplemented by reference TRBV2 and TRBJ1-5, the full variable domain reads EPEVTQTPSHQVTQMGQEVILRCVPISNHLYFYWYRQILGQKVEFLVSFYNNEISEKSEIFDDQFSVERPDGSNFTLKIRSTKLEDSAMYFCASSRGNSNQPRHFGDGTRLSIL.

CDR3 protein: CAWSVWRGSSYNEQFF. CDR3 in DNA: TGTGCCTGGAGTGTCTGGAGGGGTAGCTCCTACAATGAGCAGTTCTTC. The chain employs TRBV30 and TRBJ2-1; TRBD2 might be the D (6 bases). In germline, CDR1 is GTSNPN, CDR2 SVGIG (reference sequence). Trimming took 0 bases from V and 0 from J, leaving 12 bases between them. The CDR3 extends over 16 amino acids.

The chain uses TRBV20-1 and TRBJ2-1; 9 nucleotides match TRBD2. The V segment lost 6 bases and the J segment 15 bases; nucleotides outside the gene matches: 9. CDR3 length equals 11 residues. CDR1 DFQATT and CDR2 SNEGSKA come from the germline V gene (reference sequence). CDR3: CSARSGSGPFF. The CDR3 DNA follows: TGCAGTGCGCGTAGCGGGAGCGGGCCGTTCTTC.

The chain recombines TRBV7-9 with TRBJ1-3; TRBD1 aligns across 7 bases. CDR3 length: 13 amino acids. The germline gives CDR1 SEHNR, CDR2 FQNEAQ (reference sequence). J gave up 11 bases and V 5 bases, and 9 bases lay outside the gene matches. CDR3 protein: CASSPGTVRSIYF. The CDR3 nucleotides read TGTGCCAGCAGCCCCGGGACAGTCCGGTCCATATATTTT.

The V call is TRBV7-9, the J call TRBJ2-3; 7 positions match TRBD2. V lost 7 bases to trimming and J lost 0 bases; unmatched junction nucleotides: 13. The CDR3 is 17 residues long. Germline-derived CDR1 and CDR2 are SEHNR and FQNEAQ (reference sequence). The chain's CDR3 is CASNLGLAATSTDTQYF. The CDR3 bases are TGTGCCAGCAACTTGGGGCTAGCGGCAACTAGCACAGATACGCAGTATTTT.

The rearrangement uses TRBV5-1 and TRBJ2-7; D perhaps matches TRBD1 (6 bases). V lost 0 bases to trimming and J lost 3 bases, with 16 bases between them. The germline CDR1 and CDR2 sequences are SGHRS and YFSETQ. CDR3 length: 16 amino acids. CDR3 sequence reads: CASSLGPPGVYYEQYF. The DNA of the CDR3 is TGCGCCAGCAGCTTGGGGCCTCCAGGGGTCTACTACGAGCAGTACTTC.